This T cell receptor (beta chain) stems from a study of T-cell reconstitution after alpha-beta-depleted transplantation in children (dated by TCRdb to the mid-2010s). About the full investigation: The study quantitatively tracked T-cell immune reconstitution after TCRalphabeta/CD19-depleted allogeneic hematopoietic cell transplantation in children using TCR repertoire profiling.

This clonotype was counted ten times or more. Its antigen is unknown. Base qualities are not provided; no much larger clone lies one nucleotide away. CDR1 and CDR2, looked up from the germline V gene (reference sequence), are LGHDT and YNNKEL. Cut back by 6 bases and 2 bases, the V and J ends lie 10 bases apart. The CDR3 runs 14 residues from the cysteine to the phenylalanine. The retained sequence is limited to the CDR3, 42 bases, with the frame set at the first base. The library was prepared using PCR. The sequencer listed for this sample is Illumina HiSeq 2500. To normalize quantification of the TCRbeta repertoire, the TCR libraries were built with molecular barcoding that relied on unique molecular identifiers. TCRdb trimmed the raw reads at Q25, called clones with MiXCR and kept productive beta chains. Records with the same CDR3 protein are collapsed into one entry carrying the most frequent genes and DNA. The sample table holds about 610,000 distinct CDR3 sequences, of which 10% to 13% were seen once. Of the sample, around 4% falls within the top ten clones.

The source material was PBMCs from the stem cell graft donor, sampled from the stem cell graft. The chain was built from TRBV3-1 and TRBJ2-2, with the identity of the D gene unclear. The clonotype originates from a human donor who donated a stem cell graft to a child with acute myeloid leukemia. The base sequence is TGTGCCAGCAGGGACGGCCTTAACACCGGGGAGCTGTTTTTT. Its amino acids are CASRDGLNTGELFF.